A single sample is the source of the 3 T cell receptor beta chains below, sequenced in a study of cytomegalovirus exposure and HLA in healthy donors (dated by TCRdb to 2016 to 2017). Libraries were made using the immunoSEQ multiplex PCR assay. A mixture of 60 forward primers for TCR Vbeta segments and 13 reverse primers for TCR Jbeta segments was used in the multiplex PCR. TCRdb retrieved this table from immuneACCESS and kept in-frame rearrangements only. Not all clones are present; in checked studies, unresolved V genes account for under half, and no reason is known for the remainder. This sample lists some 150,000 clones; around 77% were detected once. Of the sample, roughly 3% is held by the ten largest clones. Sequencing was carried out using PBMCs. These receptors came from a female donor in good health and CMV-seronegative.

The chain joins TRBV7-9 to TRBJ1-2, with a tentative D call TRBD1 (5 bases). The V gene's germline CDR1 is SEHNR and CDR2 FQNEAQ (reference sequence). CDR3 length: 15 amino acids. Trimming removed 5 bases from V and 3 bases from J, with 16 bases in between. This CDR3 is CASSLTANGHYGYTF. CDR3 sequence (DNA): TGTGCCAGCAGCCTGACAGCGAATGGACACTATGGCTACACCTTC.

The chain recombines TRBV4-1 with TRBJ2-2; a weak D match, TRBD2 (5 bases). Deletions cut 0 bases from V and 2 bases from J, with 7 bases between. The CDR3 is 15 residues long. Germline assignment: CDR1 MGHRA and CDR2 YSYEKL. The CDR3 reads CASSQERVNTGELFF. In DNA, the CDR3 is TGCGCCAGCAGCCAAGAGCGGGTTAACACCGGGGAGCTGTTTTTT.

The chain combines TRBV27 with TRBJ2-3; 8 bases agree with TRBD1. The CDR3 runs to 18 residues. Germline CDR1 MNHEY, CDR2 SMNVEV (reference sequence). Trimming cost V 5 bases and J 3 bases; bases outside gene matches: 16. CDR3 region: CASSILAGGAVGTDTQYF. CDR3 nucleotides: TGTGCCAGCAGTATACTGGCAGGGGGCGCGGTAGGGACAGATACGCAGTATTTT.